The clone carrying this TCR beta chain was seen repeatedly, ten times or more. Its antigen is still unknown. The V and J ends lost 5 bases and 6 bases, in that order; junction bases with no gene match: 9. The length of the CDR3 is 15 residues. This sample is drawn from a study of identical twins. Study outcomes and limitations: The models systematically underestimated how much out-of-frame TCR alpha was shared in monozygotic twins.

MiXCR was run by TCRdb on the 5' RACE reads, yielding one entry per CDR3 protein. Among 280,000 or so distinct CDR3 sequences listed, approximately 8.5% were seen once. The same data also contributed to another study, on yellow fever vaccine responses in identical twins.

The specimen was memory (CD45RO+) T cells sorted from blood. This chain uses TRBV12-3 or TRBV12-4 with TRBJ2-7; the match to TRBD2 covers 11 bases. The TCR comes from a woman aged 18-35 years in good health. CDR3 coding DNA: TGTGCCAGCAGTCTAACTAGCGGGAGTTTGGGCGAGCAGTACTTC. This gives the protein CASSLTSGSLGEQYF.